The following is a T cell receptor beta chain sequence with its context. The antigen remains unidentified. V was clipped by 2 bases and J by 0 bases, with 8 bases between them. CDR3 length: 14 amino acids. Germline V gene data show CDR1 as GTSNPN and CDR2 as SVGIG (reference sequence). This record comes from a study of CD8+ T cells in alopecia areata. Study findings and constraints: Normal scalp showed lower clonality than lesional scalp, especially alopecia totalis/universalis.

RNA extraction was followed by reverse transcription into cDNA, which acted as the sequencing template. Using immunoSEQ multiplex PCR, the repertoire was profiled, and TCRdb retains in-frame clones only, with some absent. The sample shows 90,000 to 100,000 clones, 41% of them seen only once. Patients with alopecia areata provided lesional scalp punch biopsies as well as peripheral blood. This receptor was identified in a human donor with alopecia areata. Sequenced sample: CD4+ T cells sorted from blood. The chain joins TRBV30 to TRBJ2-1; D possibly matches TRBD1 or TRBD2 (5 bases each). The chain's CDR3 is CAWSWGSSYNEQFF. The CDR3 DNA reads as TGTGCCTGGAGTTGGGGGAGCTCCTACAATGAGCAGTTCTTC. The full variable domain, rest sourced from reference TRBV30 and TRBJ2-1, is SQTIHQWPATLVQPVGSPLSLECTVEGTSNPNLYWYRQAAGRGLQLLFYSVGIGQISSEVPQNLSASRPQDRQFILSSKKLLLSDSGFYLCAWSWGSSYNEQFFGPGTRLTVL.